This is a list of T cell receptor beta chains from one sample in a study of blood T cell repertoires in COVID-19. Profiled with immunoSEQ multiplex PCR; TCRdb holds only in-frame clones, not every one. The table shows about 190,000 clones, with approximately 91% occurring only once. The specimen was peripheral blood. Source of these receptors: a man aged 25 to 40 with acute or convalescent COVID-19. Both conserved end residues are part of each CDR3. The order of the fields is clone size, V gene, J gene, D gene, CDR3 DNA, CDR3 protein. D genes are given only for firm matches. Some rows mark clone size as missing; the rest say once, few, many or name a class of expanded clone.

>.|TRBV20-1|TRBJ1-2|.
TGCAGTGCTCCGGTTGGCTACACCTTC
CSAPVGYTF
>.|TRBV23-1|TRBJ1-2|TRBD1
TGCGCCAGCAGTCAGGGGACAGCCTATGGCTACACCTTC
CASSQGTAYGYTF
>.|TRBV6-5|TRBJ1-1|.
TGTGCCAGCAGTACCTCCGACAGGACCAAAGCTTTCTTT
CASSTSDRTKAFF
>.|TRBV5-1|TRBJ1-5|.
TGCGCCAGCAGCTTAACGGGGGGCCCTAGCAATCAGCCCCAGCATTTT
CASSLTGGPSNQPQHF
>.|TRBV5-6|TRBJ2-3|TRBD2
TGTGCCAGCAGCGCCAAAAGCGGGGGGGCAACAGATACGCAGTATTTT
CASSAKSGGATDTQYF
>.|TRBV7-3|TRBJ2-2|TRBD1
TGTGCCAGCAGCCAGACAGGGGGCAAGAACACCGGGGAGCTGTTTTTT
CASSQTGGKNTGELFF
>.|TRBV2|TRBJ2-2|.
TGTGCCAGCAGTGTAAGAGAAACCGGGGAGCTGTTTTTT
CASSVRETGELFF
>.|TRBV3-1/TRBV3-2|TRBJ2-3|.
TGTGCCAGCAGCCCCCTGCTATCCCCAGGCGCAGATACGCAGTATTTT
CASSPLLSPGADTQYF
>.|TRBV28|TRBJ1-6|TRBD1
TGTGCCAGCAGTTTACAGGGGGCGTTATTGAATTCACCCCTCCACTTT
CASSLQGALLNSPLHF
>.|TRBV4-1|TRBJ2-4|TRBD2
TGCGCCAGCAGCCAAGCGACTAGCGGGGGTAGGGACATTCAGTACTTC
CASSQATSGGRDIQYF
>few|TRBV7-9|TRBJ2-2|.
TGTGCCAGCAGTCTGTCGAACACCGGGGAGCTGTTTTTT
CASSLSNTGELFF
>.|TRBV2|TRBJ1-5|.
TGTGCCAGCAGTGAAGGACAGAATAGCAATCAGCCCCAGCATTTT
CASSEGQNSNQPQHF
>few|TRBV6-6|TRBJ1-1|TRBD1
TGTGCCAGCAGTATATCGAAGACAGGGGGCACTGAAGCTTTCTTT
CASSISKTGGTEAFF
>.|TRBV13|TRBJ2-7|.
TGTGCCAGCAGCAAGGATCGGGACGAGCAGTACTTC
CASSKDRDEQYF
>.|TRBV7-3|TRBJ1-2|TRBD1
TGTGCCAGCAGCCCTCAGGGGGCAGGTGATGGCTACACCTTC
CASSPQGAGDGYTF
>.|TRBV5-1|TRBJ2-5|.
TGCGCCAGCAGCCTCCCCCTAGCGAGTCAAGAGACCCAGTACTTC
CASSLPLASQETQYF